These 2 T cell receptor beta chains were all obtained from the same sample, sequenced in a study of T cell responses to AZD1222 COVID-19 vaccine. Sequenced by immunoSEQ multiplex PCR; TCRdb stores in-frame clones only, minus some. The table shows fewer than 120,000 clones, with 87% occurring only once. The source was peripheral blood, collected on day 0 of AZD1222 vaccination. The receptor source for this set is an adult in good health.

The chain has TRBV28 and TRBJ2-2; D possibly uses TRBD1 or TRBD2 (6 bases each). V lost 10 bases and J 0 bases, leaving 12 bases between the germline ends. The CDR3 is 14 amino acids. Germline CDR1 and CDR2: MDHEN and SYDVKM. CDR3 sequence (DNA): TGTGCCACGGGGGCGCTTTCGAACACCGGGGAGCTGTTTTTT. Its translation: CATGALSNTGELFF.

The J gene is TRBJ2-5, the V gene TRBV20-1; D unclear. Trimming shortened V by 3 bases and J by 3 bases, and 8 bases separated the two germline ends. The CDR3 length is 12 residues. Per the germline V gene, CDR1 is DFQATT and CDR2 is SNEGSKA (reference sequence). CDR3 nucleotide sequence: TGCAGTGCTAGTGAAGCGAAAGAGACCCAGTACTTC. Translation: CSASEAKETQYF.